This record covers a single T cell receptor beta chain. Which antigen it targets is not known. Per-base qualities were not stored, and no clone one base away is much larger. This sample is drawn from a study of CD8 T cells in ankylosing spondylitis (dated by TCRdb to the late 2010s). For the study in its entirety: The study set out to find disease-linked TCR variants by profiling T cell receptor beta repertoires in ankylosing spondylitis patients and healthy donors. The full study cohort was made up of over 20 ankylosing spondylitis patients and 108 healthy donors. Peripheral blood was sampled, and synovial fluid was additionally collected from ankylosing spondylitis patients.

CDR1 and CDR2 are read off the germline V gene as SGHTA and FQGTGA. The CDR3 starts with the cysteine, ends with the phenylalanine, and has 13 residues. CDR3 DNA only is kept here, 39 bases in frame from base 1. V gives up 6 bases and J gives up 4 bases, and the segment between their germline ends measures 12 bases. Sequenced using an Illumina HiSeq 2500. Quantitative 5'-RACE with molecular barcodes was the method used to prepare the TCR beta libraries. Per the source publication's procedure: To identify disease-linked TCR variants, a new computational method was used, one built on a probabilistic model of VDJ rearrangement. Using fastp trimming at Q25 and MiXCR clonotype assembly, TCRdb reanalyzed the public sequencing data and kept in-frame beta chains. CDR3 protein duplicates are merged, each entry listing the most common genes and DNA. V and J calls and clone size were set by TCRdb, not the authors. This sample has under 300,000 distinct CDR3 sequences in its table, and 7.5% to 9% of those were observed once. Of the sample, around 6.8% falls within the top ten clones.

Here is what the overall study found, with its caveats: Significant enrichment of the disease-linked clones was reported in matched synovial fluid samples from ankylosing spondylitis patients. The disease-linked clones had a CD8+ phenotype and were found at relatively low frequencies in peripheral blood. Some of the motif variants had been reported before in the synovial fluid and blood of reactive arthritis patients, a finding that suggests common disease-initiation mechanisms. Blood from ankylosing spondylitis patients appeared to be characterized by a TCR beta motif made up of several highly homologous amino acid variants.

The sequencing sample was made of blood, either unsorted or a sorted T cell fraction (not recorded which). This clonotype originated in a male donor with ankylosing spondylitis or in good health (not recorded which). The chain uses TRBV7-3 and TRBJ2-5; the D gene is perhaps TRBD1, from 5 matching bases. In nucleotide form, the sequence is TGTGCCAGCAGTCCAGGGATCCGAGAGACCCAGTACTTC. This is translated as CASSPGIRETQYF. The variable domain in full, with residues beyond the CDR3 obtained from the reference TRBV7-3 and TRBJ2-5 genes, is GAGVSQTPSNKVTEKGKYVELRCDPISGHTALYWYRQSLGQGPEFLIYFQGTGAADDSGLPNDRFFAVRPEGSVSTLKIQRTERGDSAVYLCASSPGIRETQYFGPGTRLLVL.